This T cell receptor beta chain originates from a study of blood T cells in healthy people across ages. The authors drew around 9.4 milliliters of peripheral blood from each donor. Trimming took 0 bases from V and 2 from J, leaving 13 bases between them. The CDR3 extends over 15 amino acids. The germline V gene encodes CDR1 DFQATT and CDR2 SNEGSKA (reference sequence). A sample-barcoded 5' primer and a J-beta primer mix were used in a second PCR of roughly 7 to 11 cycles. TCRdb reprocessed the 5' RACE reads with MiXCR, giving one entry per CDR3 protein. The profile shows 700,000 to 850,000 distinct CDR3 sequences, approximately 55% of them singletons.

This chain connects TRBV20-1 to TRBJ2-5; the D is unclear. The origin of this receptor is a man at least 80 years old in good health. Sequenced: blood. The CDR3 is CSARDPTSPQETQYF. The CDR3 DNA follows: TGCAGTGCTAGAGATCCCACGTCTCCGCAAGAGACCCAGTACTTC.